A selection of T cell receptor beta chains follows, all from one sample in a study of CD8+CD57+ T cells in acquired aplastic anemia. TCRdb re-analysed the reads in MiXCR, keeping a single row per CDR3 protein. The sample contains approximately 130,000 distinct CDR3 sequences, 50% to 70% of which appear only once. The sequenced sample consisted of sorted CD4+, CD8+, or CD8+CD57+ T cells (not recorded which) from PBMCs. The receptors derive from a human donor with aplastic anemia. Both conserved end residues are part of each CDR3. Fields, in order: D gene, J gene, CDR3 length, clone size, V gene, CDR3 DNA, CDR3 protein. The D gene is left open where the match is weak. Not every row has a clone size; where given, it reads once, few, many or a size class.

d_gene: .
j_gene: TRBJ1-2
len: 13
abundance: .
v_gene: TRBV12-3/TRBV12-4
CDR3nt: TGTGCCAGCAGCCTTCTAACAGGGTTCGGCTACACCTTC
CDR3aa: CASSLLTGFGYTF

d_gene: .
j_gene: TRBJ1-2
len: 15
abundance: .
v_gene: TRBV7-3
CDR3nt: TGTGCCAGCAGCCTTTTAGGGCGGGGGAACTATGGCTACACCTTC
CDR3aa: CASSLLGRGNYGYTF

d_gene: .
j_gene: TRBJ2-1
len: 14
abundance: .
v_gene: TRBV24-1
CDR3nt: TGTGCCACCAGGGCGGGGGCGTCCTACAATGAGCAGTTCTTC
CDR3aa: CATRAGASYNEQFF

d_gene: TRBD2
j_gene: TRBJ2-7
len: 16
abundance: many
v_gene: TRBV6-2/TRBV6-3
CDR3nt: TGTGCCAGCAGTCCCCGGACTAGCGGGAGTGCCTACGAGCAGTACTTC
CDR3aa: CASSPRTSGSAYEQYF

d_gene: .
j_gene: TRBJ2-2
len: 13
abundance: .
v_gene: TRBV10-3
CDR3nt: TGTGCCATCAGCCTAGGGGGAACCGGGGAGCTGTTTTTT
CDR3aa: CAISLGGTGELFF

d_gene: .
j_gene: TRBJ2-1
len: 15
abundance: .
v_gene: TRBV19
CDR3nt: TGTGCCAGTAGTATTAGGGGAGACTCCTACAATGAGCAGTTCTTC
CDR3aa: CASSIRGDSYNEQFF

d_gene: .
j_gene: TRBJ1-6
len: 16
abundance: few
v_gene: TRBV25-1
CDR3nt: TGTGCCAGCAGTGATGGGGGAGTCTCCTATAATTCACCCCTCCACTTT
CDR3aa: CASSDGGVSYNSPLHF

d_gene: TRBD2
j_gene: TRBJ2-7
len: 14
abundance: .
v_gene: TRBV20-1
CDR3nt: TGCAGTGCTATCCCCGGGACTAGCGCCTACGAGCAGTACTTC
CDR3aa: CSAIPGTSAYEQYF

d_gene: TRBD1
j_gene: TRBJ2-1
len: 16
abundance: .
v_gene: TRBV24-1
CDR3nt: TGTGCCACCAGTGACCCGACAGGGGTAAACGTGGATGAGCAGTTCTTC
CDR3aa: CATSDPTGVNVDEQFF

d_gene: TRBD2
j_gene: TRBJ2-1
len: 14
abundance: few
v_gene: TRBV10-3
CDR3nt: TGTGCCATCAGGAAACTAGCGGGGGAGCGGGAGCAGTTCTTC
CDR3aa: CAIRKLAGEREQFF

d_gene: .
j_gene: TRBJ2-2
len: 14
abundance: .
v_gene: TRBV2
CDR3nt: TGTGCCAGCAGTGATGACAGATCCACCGGGGAGCTGTTTTTT
CDR3aa: CASSDDRSTGELFF